This T cell receptor (beta chain) was documented in a study of blood T cell repertoires in COVID-19. About the study: Spain, Italy and the United States supplied samples that represented acute and convalescent COVID-19. T cells, B-cell-depleted T cells, or PBMCs supplied cDNA or gDNA.

This CDR3 has 15 residues. The germline gives CDR1 MNHEY, CDR2 SVGEGT. V lost 2 bases to trimming and J lost 7 bases; unmatched junction nucleotides: 6. How the authors handled the data: Using reference gene primer amplification, nucleated cell counts were estimated. TCRdb keeps only in-frame clones here, not all; method: immunoSEQ multiplex PCR. From that table come the V and J calls and clone size; the DNA was used to work out D and trimming. The sample comprises 65,000 to 70,000 clones, over 75% of which are singletons, and 2.5% to 3.5% rests with the top ten. The chain employs TRBV6-2 or TRBV6-3 and TRBJ2-1; 9 bases align to TRBD1. The receptor was isolated from a man aged 80 or over with acute or convalescent COVID-19. The sample taken for sequencing was peripheral blood. Here the CDR3 reads CASSYLGTGNNEQFF. The CDR3 DNA reads as TGTGCCAGCAGTTACCTTGGGACAGGGAATAATGAGCAGTTCTTC.